Listed below are T cell receptor beta chains from one sample, sequenced in a study of CDR3 diversity in severe acne. Using its own MiXCR run on the PCR reads, TCRdb lists one record per CDR3 protein. The profile shows some 90,000 distinct CDR3 sequences, 48% of them singletons. Sequences were obtained from blood. Source of these receptors: a male donor in good health, serving as a control. Each CDR3 is given with its conserved first and last residue. The D gene is left open where the match is weak. A row's size may be missing; if present it is once, few, many or a size class.

TRBJ2-7,TRBV25-1,NA,NA,CASSERMAAEQYF,TGTGCCAGCAGTGAAAGAATGGCGGCTGAGCAGTACTTC
TRBJ2-7,TRBV7-7,NA,NA,CARVTGEQYF,TGTGCTAGAGTAACGGGGGAGCAGTACTTC
TRBJ1-3,TRBV5-1,once,NA,CASSLARSSGNTIYF,TGCGCCAGCAGCTTAGCCAGGAGCTCTGGAAACACCATATATTTT
TRBJ1-2,TRBV19,few,TRBD1,CASIPQGLANYGYTF,TGTGCCAGTATACCACAGGGGCTAGCTAACTATGGCTACACCTTC
TRBJ1-1,TRBV15,few,NA,CATCRDPEAEAFF,TGTGCCACCTGCCGGGACCCGGAGGCGGAAGCTTTCTTT
TRBJ1-2,TRBV12-3/TRBV12-4,NA,TRBD1,CASGAWTGDYGYTF,TGTGCCAGCGGGGCCTGGACAGGGGACTATGGCTACACCTTC
TRBJ1-6,TRBV2,many,NA,CASSVARTNSPLHF,TGTGCCAGCAGTGTAGCGCGGACAAATTCACCCCTCCACTTT
TRBJ2-7,TRBV7-9,few,NA,CASSLGAEQYF,TGTGCCAGCAGCTTAGGAGCCGAGCAGTACTTC
TRBJ2-7,TRBV6-4,few,TRBD1,CASSDSGTGGVYEQYF,TGTGCCAGCAGTGACTCGGGGACAGGGGGAGTCTACGAGCAGTACTTC
TRBJ1-5,TRBV20-1,few,NA,CSARQGGNQPQHF,TGCAGTGCTAGACAGGGAGGCAATCAGCCCCAGCATTTT
TRBJ2-7,TRBV6-5,NA,NA,CASSEKGQGYEQYF,TGTGCCAGCAGTGAAAAGGGGCAGGGCTACGAGCAGTACTTC
TRBJ2-1,TRBV6-5,many,NA,CASSRGSGQFF,TGTGCCAGCAGTAGGGGGTCGGGGCAGTTCTTC
TRBJ1-5,TRBV25-1,NA,NA,CASSQGDRPPTPQHF,TGTGCCAGCAGCCAAGGAGATAGGCCCCCGACGCCCCAGCATTTT
TRBJ1-2,TRBV9,once,TRBD1,CASSVAGRSQGQGGIVYGYTF,TGTGCCAGCAGCGTAGCTGGTCGGTCCCAGGGACAGGGAGGTATAGTATATGGCTACACCTTC
TRBJ2-2,TRBV7-8,NA,NA,CASSLGSGELFF,TGTGCCAGCAGCTTAGGGTCCGGGGAGCTGTTTTTT
TRBJ2-3,TRBV6-5,once,NA,CASSELGGRNNEQYF,TGTGCCAGCAGTGAATTGGGAGGAAGAAACAATGAGCAGTATTTT
TRBJ1-1,TRBV5-6,few,NA,CASSQGFAEAFF,TGTGCCAGCAGCCAGGGTTTCGCTGAAGCTTTCTTT
TRBJ2-7,TRBV7-2,NA,TRBD2,CASSLAPSGYEQYF,TGTGCCAGCAGCTTAGCGCCTAGCGGCTACGAGCAGTACTTC
TRBJ2-2,TRBV11-2,many,TRBD1,CASSLVVRGYTGELFF,TGTGCCAGCAGCTTAGTAGTCAGGGGGTACACCGGGGAGCTGTTTTTT
TRBJ2-3,TRBV6-1,many,NA,CASSGQGTDTQYF,TGTGCCAGCAGTGGACAGGGCACAGATACGCAGTATTTT
TRBJ2-5,TRBV12-3/TRBV12-4,NA,NA,CASSFPQGETQYF,TGTGCCAGCAGTTTCCCTCAGGGGGAGACCCAGTACTTC
TRBJ1-1,TRBV25-1,NA,TRBD1,CASSELVTGDSEAFF,TGTGCCAGCAGTGAATTAGTGACAGGGGATTCCGAAGCTTTCTTT
TRBJ2-7,TRBV2,NA,NA,CASRDSSYEQYF,TGTGCCAGCAGGGACAGCTCCTACGAGCAGTACTTC
TRBJ1-1,TRBV6-5,NA,NA,CASSYYGRF,TGTGCCAGCAGTTACTACGGCCGATTT
TRBJ2-7,TRBV20-1,medium-sized,NA,CAVRGIRTDSYEQYF,TGCGCCGTCAGGGGTATAAGGACGGACTCCTACGAGCAGTACTTC
TRBJ2-7,TRBV25-1,many,NA,CASSERGSSYEQYF,TGTGCCAGCAGTGAAAGAGGCAGCTCCTACGAGCAGTACTTC
TRBJ2-5,TRBV7-7,NA,NA,CASSLGGKGSETQYF,TGTGCTAGCAGCTTAGGGGGGAAAGGCTCTGAGACCCAGTACTTC
TRBJ2-7,TRBV20-1,NA,TRBD1,CSAIVGGAAWVEQYF,TGCAGTGCCATTGTAGGGGGCGCGGCGTGGGTCGAGCAGTACTTC
TRBJ2-6,TRBV6-6,once,NA,CASSYSSTRGANVLTF,TGTGCCAGCAGTTACTCGTCGACTAGGGGGGCCAACGTCCTGACTTTC
TRBJ2-3,TRBV29-1,NA,NA,CSVEVYGGTDTQYF,TGCAGCGTTGAAGTGTACGGGGGCACAGATACGCAGTATTTT
TRBJ1-2,TRBV25-1,NA,TRBD1,CASGFSGTGYGYTF,TGTGCCAGCGGATTTTCCGGGACAGGCTATGGCTACACCTTC
TRBJ2-7,TRBV28,many,NA,CASSYSGAGNGEQYF,TGTGCCAGCAGTTATAGTGGCGCAGGTAATGGCGAGCAGTACTTC
TRBJ1-6,TRBV2,NA,NA,CASSEAASYNSPLHF,TGTGCCAGCAGTGAAGCAGCATCCTATAATTCACCCCTCCACTTT
TRBJ2-5,TRBV11-3,NA,NA,CASSLVGMGTQYF,TGTGCCAGCAGCTTAGTGGGGATGGGGACCCAGTACTTC
TRBJ1-1,TRBV2,medium-sized,NA,CASSTDRNTEAFF,TGTGCCAGCAGTACGGACAGGAACACTGAAGCTTTCTTT
TRBJ2-6,TRBV3-1,NA,NA,CASSQEGGRTEAF,TGTGCCAGCAGCCAAGAGGGGGGCAGAACTGAAGCTTTC
TRBJ2-7,TRBV6-5,NA,NA,CASTDIGVALEQYF,TGTGCCAGCACCGACATAGGGGTGGCCCTCGAGCAGTACTTC